This TCR beta chain was found in a study of T-cell memory formation after mild COVID-19. In TCRdb, the 5' RACE reads were re-called with MiXCR into one record per CDR3 protein. Among 150,000 to 200,000 distinct CDR3 sequences listed, roughly 11% were seen once. Trimming removed 4 bases from V and 0 bases from J, with 13 bases in between. Germline V gives CDR1 SNHLY, CDR2 FYNNEI. The CDR3 is 16 amino acids. The source of this sequence is a man younger than 35 who had mild COVID-19 (a few samples of this study predate the infection). Cell type and time point are not known. Sequenced material: PBMCs or a T cell subset sorted from them (not recorded which). J is TRBJ1-5 and V is TRBV2; D call uncertain. This chain's CDR3 is CASSVNRDYSNQPQHF. The CDR3 DNA reads TGTGCCAGCAGTGTAAACCGAGATTATAGCAATCAGCCCCAGCATTTT.